This TCR beta chain came from a study of T-cell memory formation after mild COVID-19. Via MiXCR, TCRdb re-called the 5' RACE reads, giving one row per CDR3 protein. Counted here are around 530,000 distinct CDR3 sequences, about 20% occurring once; the ten biggest clones make up around 8.4%. V was clipped by 3 bases and J by 7 bases, with 12 bases between them. This CDR3 spans 14 amino acids. Per the germline V gene, CDR1 is MGHRA and CDR2 is YSYEKL. Input material: PBMCs or a T cell subset sorted from them (not recorded which). The source is an adult woman who had mild COVID-19 (a few samples of this study predate the infection). Cell type and time point are not known. The chain recombines TRBV4-1 with TRBJ2-2; D call uncertain. This CDR3 reads CASSHFALSGELFF. The CDR3 DNA sequence: TGCGCCAGCAGCCACTTCGCCCTCAGCGGGGAGCTGTTTTTT.